This T cell receptor (beta chain) was identified in a study of T cell responses to AZD1222 COVID-19 vaccine. Study-level findings and limits: Just a handful of AZD1222 recipients were seropositive at baseline.

Measured with immunoSEQ multiplex PCR; TCRdb has only the in-frame clones, and not every one. The sample yields fewer than 75,000 clones, about nine tenths seen once. This CDR3 is built from 16 residues. V lost 4 bases and J lost 1, with 16 bases in between. Germline V lookup: CDR1 MGHDK, CDR2 SYGVNS. About this clone: Its specificity is unknown.

The chain carries TRBV25-1 and TRBJ1-1; the D gene is possibly TRBD1 (5 bases). The input for sequencing was peripheral blood, taken 28 days after the second dose of the MenACWY control vaccine. This clonotype originated in an adult who received the MenACWY meningococcal vaccine as a control. CDR3 nucleotide sequence: TGTGCCAGCAGTGGAGGCAGGACGGGGGAGAACACTGAAGCTTTCTTT. This gives the protein CASSGGRTGENTEAFF.